This TCR beta chain comes out of a study of CD8 T cells in Susac syndrome. Study outcomes and limitations: The study's TCR sequencing and HLA analysis drew on a certain number of individuals. That number was acknowledged as relatively small.

There are 12 residues in the CDR3. V lost 0 bases and J 7 bases, leaving 4 bases between the germline ends. From germline, CDR1 is MNHEY and CDR2 SVGEGT. RNA in amounts of about 0.5 to 1 ug was reverse transcribed with random hexamers. Coverage of TCR beta CDR3 amplification by immunoSEQ multiplex PCR extended to 54 Vbeta and 13 Jbeta. From the immunoSEQ multiplex PCR reads, TCRdb called clonotypes with MiXCR, one entry per CDR3 protein. The data hold around 270,000 distinct CDR3 sequences, with 70% to 90% observed a single time. The multiple sclerosis controls, all treatment-naive patients, had relapsing-remitting disease that was stable or active. On this clonotype: The target antigen is unknown.

The J gene is TRBJ2-1, the V gene TRBV6-2 or TRBV6-3; D gene uncertain. Material: CD8+ T cells from PBMCs. This receptor was identified in a human donor with multiple sclerosis. The CDR3 region has the DNA TGTGCCAGCAGTTACTCCCCTAATGAGCAGTTCTTC. The encoded protein is CASSYSPNEQFF.